The present T cell receptor (beta chain) was sequenced within a study of glioma-infiltrating T cells after dendritic cell vaccination. Overall study results and limits: Estimated pretreatment TIL content predicted outcome after dendritic cell vaccination.

Amplification used 60 V beta primers and 13 J beta primers. Method: immunoSEQ multiplex PCR; TCRdb's copy keeps in-frame clones and lacks some. The sample lists roughly 52,000 clones; about 85% were seen once. This CDR3 spans 16 amino acids. V lost 1 base and J lost 4; bases outside the gene matches: 12. Germline lookup yields CDR1 GTSNPN and CDR2 SVGIG (reference sequence). With respect to this clone: Antigen: not known.

This sequence joins TRBV30 and TRBJ1-1; 7 bases are shared with TRBD1. This clonotype originated in a human donor with glioblastoma. Sequencing was performed on blood, taken before dendritic cell vaccination. The CDR3 DNA is TGTGCCTGGAGTGCTTTGGGGGACAGACCAAGCACTGAAGCTTTCTTT. Translation gives CAWSALGDRPSTEAFF.